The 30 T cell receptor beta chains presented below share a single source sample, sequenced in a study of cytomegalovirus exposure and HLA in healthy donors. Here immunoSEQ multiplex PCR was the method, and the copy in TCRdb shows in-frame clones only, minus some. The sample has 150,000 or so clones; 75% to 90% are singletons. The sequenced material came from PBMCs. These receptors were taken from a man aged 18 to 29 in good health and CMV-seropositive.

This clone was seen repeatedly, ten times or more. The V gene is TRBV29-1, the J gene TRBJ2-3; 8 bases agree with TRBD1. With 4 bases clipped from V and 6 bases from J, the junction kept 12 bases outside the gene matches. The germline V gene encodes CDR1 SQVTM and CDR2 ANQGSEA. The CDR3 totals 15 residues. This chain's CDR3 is CSVGQGAGGTDTQYF. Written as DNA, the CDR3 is TGCAGCGTTGGGCAGGGGGCTGGCGGGACGGATACGCAGTATTTT.

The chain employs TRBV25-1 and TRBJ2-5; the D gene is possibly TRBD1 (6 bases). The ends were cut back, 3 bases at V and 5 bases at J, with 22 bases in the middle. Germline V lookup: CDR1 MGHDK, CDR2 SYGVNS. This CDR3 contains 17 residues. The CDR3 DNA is TGTGCCAGCAGTGATTGGGGGACGACAGGCACGGGGGAGACCCAGTACTTC. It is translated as CASSDWGTTGTGETQYF.

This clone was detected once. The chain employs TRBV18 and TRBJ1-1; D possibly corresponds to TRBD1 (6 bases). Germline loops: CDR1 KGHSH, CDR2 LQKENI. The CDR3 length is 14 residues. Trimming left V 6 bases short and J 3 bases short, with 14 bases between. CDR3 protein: CASSPVTGDTEAFF. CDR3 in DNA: TGTGCCAGCTCCCCGGTGACAGGAGACACTGAAGCTTTCTTT.

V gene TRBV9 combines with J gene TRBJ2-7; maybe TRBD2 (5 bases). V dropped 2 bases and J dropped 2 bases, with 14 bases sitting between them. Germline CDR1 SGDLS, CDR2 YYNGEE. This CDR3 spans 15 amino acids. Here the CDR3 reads CASSVGNSVTYEQYF. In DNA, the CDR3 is TGTGCCAGCAGCGTGGGGAATAGCGTCACCTACGAGCAGTACTTC.

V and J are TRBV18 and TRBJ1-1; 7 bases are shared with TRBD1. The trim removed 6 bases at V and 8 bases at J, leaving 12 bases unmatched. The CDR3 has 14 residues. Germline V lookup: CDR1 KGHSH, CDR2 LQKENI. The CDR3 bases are TGTGCCAGCTCCCCCCCCACAGGGGAGTCCGAAGCTTTCTTT. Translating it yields CASSPPTGESEAFF.

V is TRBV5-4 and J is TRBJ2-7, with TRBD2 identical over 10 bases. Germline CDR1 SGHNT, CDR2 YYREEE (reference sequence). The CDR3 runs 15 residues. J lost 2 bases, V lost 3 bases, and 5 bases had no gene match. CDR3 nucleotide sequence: TGTGCCAGCAGCTCTCAGCGGGGGGGAGCCTACGAGCAGTACTTC. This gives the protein CASSSQRGGAYEQYF.

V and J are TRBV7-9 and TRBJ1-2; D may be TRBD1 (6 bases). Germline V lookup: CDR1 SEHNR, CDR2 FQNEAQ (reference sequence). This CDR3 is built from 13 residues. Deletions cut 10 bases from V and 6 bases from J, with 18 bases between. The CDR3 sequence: CAIERGASDGYTF. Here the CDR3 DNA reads TGTGCCATAGAACGGGGGGCCTCGGATGGCTACACCTTC.

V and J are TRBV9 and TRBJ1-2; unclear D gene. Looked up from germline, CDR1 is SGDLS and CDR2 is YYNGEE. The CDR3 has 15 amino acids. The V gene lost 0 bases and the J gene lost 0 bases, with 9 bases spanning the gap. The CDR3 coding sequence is TGTGCCAGCAGCGTAGGTGATCCAGCTAACTATGGCTACACCTTC. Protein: CASSVGDPANYGYTF.

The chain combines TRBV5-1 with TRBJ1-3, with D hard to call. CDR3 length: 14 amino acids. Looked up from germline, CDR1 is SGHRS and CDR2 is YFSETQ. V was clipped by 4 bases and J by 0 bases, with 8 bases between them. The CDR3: CASSPRDSGNTIYF. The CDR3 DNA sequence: TGCGCCAGCAGCCCGCGGGACTCTGGAAACACCATATATTTT.

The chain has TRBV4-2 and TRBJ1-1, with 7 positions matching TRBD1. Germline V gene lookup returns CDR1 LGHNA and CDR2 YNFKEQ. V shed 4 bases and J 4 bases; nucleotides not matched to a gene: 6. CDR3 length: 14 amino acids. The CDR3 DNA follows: TGTGCCAGCAGCCTAGGGGGCCCCAGCACTGAAGCTTTCTTT. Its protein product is CASSLGGPSTEAFF.

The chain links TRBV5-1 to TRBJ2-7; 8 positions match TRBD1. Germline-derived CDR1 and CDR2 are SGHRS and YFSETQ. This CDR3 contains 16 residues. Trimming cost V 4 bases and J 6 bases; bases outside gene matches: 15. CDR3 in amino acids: CASSPGGRDRFSEQYF. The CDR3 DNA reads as TGCGCCAGCAGCCCCGGGGGTAGGGACAGGTTCAGCGAGCAGTACTTC.

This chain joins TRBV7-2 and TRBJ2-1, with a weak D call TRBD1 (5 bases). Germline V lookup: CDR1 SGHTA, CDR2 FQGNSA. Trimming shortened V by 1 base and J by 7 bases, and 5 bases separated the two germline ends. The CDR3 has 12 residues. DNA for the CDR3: TGTGCCAGCAGCTTAGAGGGGAATGAGCAGTTCTTC. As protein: CASSLEGNEQFF.

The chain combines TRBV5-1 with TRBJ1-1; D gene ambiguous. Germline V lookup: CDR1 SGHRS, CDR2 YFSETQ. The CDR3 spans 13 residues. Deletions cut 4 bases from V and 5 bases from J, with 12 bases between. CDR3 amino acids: CASSPEGRTEAFF. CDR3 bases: TGCGCCAGCAGCCCGGAGGGAAGGACTGAAGCTTTCTTT.

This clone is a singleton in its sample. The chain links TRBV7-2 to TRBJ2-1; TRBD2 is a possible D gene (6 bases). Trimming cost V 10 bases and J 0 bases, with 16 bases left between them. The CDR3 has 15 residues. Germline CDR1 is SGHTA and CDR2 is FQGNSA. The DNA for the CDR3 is TGTGCCACCATTAGCGGCCCCAGCTCCTACAATGAGCAGTTCTTC. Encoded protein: CATISGPSSYNEQFF.

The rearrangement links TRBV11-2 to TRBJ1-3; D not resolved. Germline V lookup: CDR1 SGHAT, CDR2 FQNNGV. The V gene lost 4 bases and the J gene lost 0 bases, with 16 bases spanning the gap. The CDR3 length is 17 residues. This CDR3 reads CASSSITYLPSGNTIYF. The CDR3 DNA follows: TGTGCCAGCAGCTCCATCACCTACCTGCCCTCTGGAAACACCATATATTTT. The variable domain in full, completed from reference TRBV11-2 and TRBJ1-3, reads EAGVAQSPRYKIIEKRQSVAFWCNPISGHATLYWYQQILGQGPKLLIQFQNNGVVDDSQLPKDRFSAERLKGVDSTLKIQPAKLEDSAVYLCASSSITYLPSGNTIYFGEGSWLTVV.

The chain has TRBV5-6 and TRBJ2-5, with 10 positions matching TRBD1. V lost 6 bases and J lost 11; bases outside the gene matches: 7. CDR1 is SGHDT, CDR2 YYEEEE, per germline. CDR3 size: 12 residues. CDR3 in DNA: TGTGCCAGCAACCTGGGACAGGGGAAGCAGTACTTC. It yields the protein CASNLGQGKQYF. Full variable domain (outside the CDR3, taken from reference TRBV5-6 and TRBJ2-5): DAGVTQSPTHLIKTRGQQVTLRCSPKSGHDTVSWYQQALGQGPQFIFQYYEEEERQRGNFPDRFSGHQFPNYSSELNVNALLLGDSALYLCASNLGQGKQYFGPGTRLLVL.

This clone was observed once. In nucleotides, the CDR3 is TGTGCCAGTAGTCCCGGGACAGGGCCGACTGAAGCTTTCTTT. Translation gives CASSPGTGPTEAFF. The J gene is TRBJ1-1, the V gene TRBV19, with 9 positions matching TRBD1. Germline assignment: CDR1 LNHDA and CDR2 SQIVND (reference sequence). The CDR3 has 14 residues. Losses at the gene ends were 5 bases for V and 5 bases for J; bases not matched to a gene: 6. Full variable domain (remainder filled in from reference TRBV19 and TRBJ1-1): DGGITQSPKYLFRKEGQNVTLSCEQNLNHDAMYWYRQDPGQGLRLIYYSQIVNDFQKGDIAEGYSVSREKKESFPLTVTSAQKNPTAFYLCASSPGTGPTEAFFGQGTRLTVV.

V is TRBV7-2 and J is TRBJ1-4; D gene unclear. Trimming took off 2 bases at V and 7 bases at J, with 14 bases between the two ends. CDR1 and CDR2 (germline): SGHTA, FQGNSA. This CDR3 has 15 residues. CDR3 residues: CASSLYGIGSEKLFF. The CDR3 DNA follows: TGTGCCAGCAGCTTATACGGGATTGGGAGTGAAAAACTGTTTTTT.

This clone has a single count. The CDR3 DNA reads as TGTGCCTGGGATACAGGGGGCTCCCCTGAAGCTTTCTTT. This gives the protein CAWDTGGSPEAFF. The chain combines TRBV30 with TRBJ1-1, with TRBD1 identical over 9 bases. The germline gives CDR1 GTSNPN, CDR2 SVGIG (reference sequence). The length of the CDR3 is 13 residues. V shed 5 bases, J shed 6 bases, and the junction held 7 bases outside the gene matches.

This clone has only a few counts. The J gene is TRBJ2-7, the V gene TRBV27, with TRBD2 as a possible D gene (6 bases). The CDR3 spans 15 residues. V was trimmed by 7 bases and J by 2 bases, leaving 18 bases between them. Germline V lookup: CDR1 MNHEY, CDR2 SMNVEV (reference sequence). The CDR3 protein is CASTNLARLPYEQYF. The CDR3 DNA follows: TGTGCCAGCACCAACCTAGCGAGACTCCCCTACGAGCAGTACTTC.

CDR3 region: CASSYSGGEETQYF. As DNA, the CDR3 is TGTGCCAGCAGTTATTCAGGAGGGGAAGAGACCCAGTACTTC. The chain employs TRBV6-5 and TRBJ2-5, with D possibly being TRBD2 (6 bases). Trimming shortened V by 3 bases and J by 3 bases, and 11 bases separated the two germline ends. The CDR3 is 14 amino acids. Germline V lookup: CDR1 MNHEY, CDR2 SVGAGI.

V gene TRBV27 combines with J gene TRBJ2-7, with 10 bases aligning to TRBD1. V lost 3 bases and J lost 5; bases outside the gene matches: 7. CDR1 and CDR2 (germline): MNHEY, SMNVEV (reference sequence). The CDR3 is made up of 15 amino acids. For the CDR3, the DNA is TGTGCCAGCAGTTTCCGAGACAGGGGGCGCCACGAGCAGTACTTC. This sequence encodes CASSFRDRGRHEQYF.

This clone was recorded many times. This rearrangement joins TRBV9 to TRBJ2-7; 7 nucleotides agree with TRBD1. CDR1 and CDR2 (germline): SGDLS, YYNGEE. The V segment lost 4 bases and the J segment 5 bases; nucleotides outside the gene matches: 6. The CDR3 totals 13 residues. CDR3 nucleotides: TGTGCCAGCAGCCCGAACAGGGGTAACGAGCAGTACTTC. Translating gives CASSPNRGNEQYF.

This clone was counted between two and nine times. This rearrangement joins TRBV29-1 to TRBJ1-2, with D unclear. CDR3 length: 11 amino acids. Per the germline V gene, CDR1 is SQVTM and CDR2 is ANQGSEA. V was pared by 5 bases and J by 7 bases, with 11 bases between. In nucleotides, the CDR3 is TGCAGCGTTCCGGCTCGGGGTGGCTACACCTTC. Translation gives CSVPARGGYTF.

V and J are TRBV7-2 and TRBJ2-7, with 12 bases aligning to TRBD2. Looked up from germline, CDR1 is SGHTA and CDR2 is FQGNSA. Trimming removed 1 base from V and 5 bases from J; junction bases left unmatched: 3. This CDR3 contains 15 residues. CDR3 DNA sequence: TGTGCCAGCAGCTTAGTGGGGACTAGCGGGCACGAGCAGTACTTC. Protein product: CASSLVGTSGHEQYF.

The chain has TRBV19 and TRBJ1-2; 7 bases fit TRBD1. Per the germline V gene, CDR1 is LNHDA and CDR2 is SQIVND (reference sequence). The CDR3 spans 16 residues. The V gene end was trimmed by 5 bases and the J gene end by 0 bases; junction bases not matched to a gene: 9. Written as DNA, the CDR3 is TGTGCCAGTAGTCTCCGGACAGGACCCGCTAACTATGGCTACACCTTC. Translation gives CASSLRTGPANYGYTF.

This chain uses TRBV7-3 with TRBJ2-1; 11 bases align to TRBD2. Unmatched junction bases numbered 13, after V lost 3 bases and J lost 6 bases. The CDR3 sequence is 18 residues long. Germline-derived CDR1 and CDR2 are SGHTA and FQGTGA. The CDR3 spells CASSFHPVAGGPLNEQFF. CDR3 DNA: TGTGCCAGCAGCTTCCACCCGGTAGCGGGAGGGCCCCTCAATGAGCAGTTCTTC.

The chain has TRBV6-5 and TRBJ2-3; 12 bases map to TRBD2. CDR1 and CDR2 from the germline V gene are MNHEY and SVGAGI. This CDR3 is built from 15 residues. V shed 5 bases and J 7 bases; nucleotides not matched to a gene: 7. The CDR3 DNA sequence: TGTGCCAGCAGTGGACTAGCGGGAACCCGATATACGCAGTATTTT. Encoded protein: CASSGLAGTRYTQYF.

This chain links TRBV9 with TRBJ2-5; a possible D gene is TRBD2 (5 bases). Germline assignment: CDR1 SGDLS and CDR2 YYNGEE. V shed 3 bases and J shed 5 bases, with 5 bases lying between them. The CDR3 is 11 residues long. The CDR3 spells CASSGGETQYF. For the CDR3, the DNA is TGTGCCAGCAGCGGAGGGGAGACCCAGTACTTC.

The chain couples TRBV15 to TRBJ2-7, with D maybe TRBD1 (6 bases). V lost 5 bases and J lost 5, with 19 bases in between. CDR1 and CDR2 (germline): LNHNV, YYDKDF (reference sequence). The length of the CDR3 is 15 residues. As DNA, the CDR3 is TGTGCCACCAGCCCGTTGGACAGAGATGACCACGAGCAGTACTTC. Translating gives CATSPLDRDDHEQYF. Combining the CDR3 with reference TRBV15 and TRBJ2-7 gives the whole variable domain DAMVIQNPRYQVTQFGKPVTLSCSQTLNHNVMYWYQQKSSQAPKLLFHYYDKDFNNEADTPDNFQSRRPNTSFCFLDIRSPGLGDTAMYLCATSPLDRDDHEQYFGPGTRLTVT.